These T cell receptor beta chains were read from a single sample in a study of T cell changes during pregnancy in multiple sclerosis. Clones were read by immunoSEQ multiplex PCR, and TCRdb kept only the in-frame ones, dropping some. The profile covers about 54,000 clones, with about 91% appearing a single time and about 1% taken by the ten largest. The sample in question was peripheral blood, obtained after pregnancy. These receptors were collected from a female donor in good health, enrolled as a control in a pregnancy study. Both conserved end residues are part of each CDR3. The order of the fields is D gene, CDR3 length, V gene, CDR3 protein. The D gene is left open where the match is weak.

D gene: -; CDR3 length: 16; V gene: TRBV6-5; CDR3 protein: CASRYSDSHRGETQYF
D gene: -; CDR3 length: 12; V gene: TRBV28; CDR3 protein: CASSLRDSPLHF
D gene: -; CDR3 length: 15; V gene: TRBV10-3; CDR3 protein: CAISEPAGQSYEQYF
D gene: -; CDR3 length: 14; V gene: TRBV6-5; CDR3 protein: CASRLGLANYGYTF
D gene: -; CDR3 length: 14; V gene: TRBV7-9; CDR3 protein: CASSSTRGPGDYTF
D gene: -; CDR3 length: 17; V gene: TRBV5-1; CDR3 protein: CASSFGQRPSGANVLTF
D gene: TRBD1; CDR3 length: 13; V gene: TRBV19; CDR3 protein: CASSTGANEKLFF
D gene: -; CDR3 length: 18; V gene: TRBV4-3; CDR3 protein: CASSQGLPGLGRADTQYF
D gene: -; CDR3 length: 16; V gene: TRBV12-5; CDR3 protein: CASGLWGVAYNSPLHF
D gene: TRBD2; CDR3 length: 14; V gene: TRBV29-1; CDR3 protein: CSAPCRGVNNEQFF
D gene: -; CDR3 length: 14; V gene: TRBV29-1; CDR3 protein: CSVRSPTNTGELFF
D gene: -; CDR3 length: 18; V gene: TRBV4-3; CDR3 protein: CASSLQAFSSDDNSPLHF
D gene: -; CDR3 length: 14; V gene: TRBV6-5; CDR3 protein: CASSYQRNQETQYF
D gene: TRBD1; CDR3 length: 14; V gene: TRBV7-8; CDR3 protein: CASSLGTGPSPLHF
D gene: TRBD1; CDR3 length: 16; V gene: TRBV7-2; CDR3 protein: CASSLGRQGRGETQYF
D gene: -; CDR3 length: 14; V gene: TRBV6-5; CDR3 protein: CASRTGHHTDTQYF
D gene: -; CDR3 length: 15; V gene: TRBV7-8; CDR3 protein: CASSLSPGLNTEAFF
D gene: TRBD1; CDR3 length: 13; V gene: TRBV18; CDR3 protein: CASSADHRGPQHF
D gene: -; CDR3 length: 14; V gene: TRBV6-6; CDR3 protein: CASSPPGLEGGYTF
D gene: TRBD1; CDR3 length: 16; V gene: TRBV5-1; CDR3 protein: CASSATDRGQGYGYTF
D gene: -; CDR3 length: 15; V gene: TRBV7-2; CDR3 protein: CASSLVHGVSTEAFF
D gene: TRBD1; CDR3 length: 16; V gene: TRBV19; CDR3 protein: CASSIEGGTGSYEQYF
D gene: -; CDR3 length: 13; V gene: TRBV6-5; CDR3 protein: CASSMQGATGYTF
D gene: -; CDR3 length: 18; V gene: TRBV4-3; CDR3 protein: CASSQDVLADANTGELFF
D gene: -; CDR3 length: 13; V gene: TRBV2; CDR3 protein: CASSGQGYTEAFF
D gene: -; CDR3 length: 13; V gene: TRBV5-1; CDR3 protein: CASVIWPLRPQHF
D gene: -; CDR3 length: 12; V gene: TRBV30; CDR3 protein: CAWSISSYEQYF
D gene: TRBD2; CDR3 length: 15; V gene: TRBV7-6; CDR3 protein: CASSLVAGDQETQYF
D gene: -; CDR3 length: 13; V gene: TRBV5-3; CDR3 protein: CARSSDNSYEQYF
D gene: -; CDR3 length: 14; V gene: TRBV6-1; CDR3 protein: CASSAGQGLYGYTF
D gene: -; CDR3 length: 15; V gene: TRBV18; CDR3 protein: CASSPEGGGNTEAFF
D gene: TRBD1; CDR3 length: 15; V gene: TRBV6-5; CDR3 protein: CASRGRDRVLYEQYF
D gene: -; CDR3 length: 12; V gene: TRBV25-1; CDR3 protein: CASAVHRSPLHF